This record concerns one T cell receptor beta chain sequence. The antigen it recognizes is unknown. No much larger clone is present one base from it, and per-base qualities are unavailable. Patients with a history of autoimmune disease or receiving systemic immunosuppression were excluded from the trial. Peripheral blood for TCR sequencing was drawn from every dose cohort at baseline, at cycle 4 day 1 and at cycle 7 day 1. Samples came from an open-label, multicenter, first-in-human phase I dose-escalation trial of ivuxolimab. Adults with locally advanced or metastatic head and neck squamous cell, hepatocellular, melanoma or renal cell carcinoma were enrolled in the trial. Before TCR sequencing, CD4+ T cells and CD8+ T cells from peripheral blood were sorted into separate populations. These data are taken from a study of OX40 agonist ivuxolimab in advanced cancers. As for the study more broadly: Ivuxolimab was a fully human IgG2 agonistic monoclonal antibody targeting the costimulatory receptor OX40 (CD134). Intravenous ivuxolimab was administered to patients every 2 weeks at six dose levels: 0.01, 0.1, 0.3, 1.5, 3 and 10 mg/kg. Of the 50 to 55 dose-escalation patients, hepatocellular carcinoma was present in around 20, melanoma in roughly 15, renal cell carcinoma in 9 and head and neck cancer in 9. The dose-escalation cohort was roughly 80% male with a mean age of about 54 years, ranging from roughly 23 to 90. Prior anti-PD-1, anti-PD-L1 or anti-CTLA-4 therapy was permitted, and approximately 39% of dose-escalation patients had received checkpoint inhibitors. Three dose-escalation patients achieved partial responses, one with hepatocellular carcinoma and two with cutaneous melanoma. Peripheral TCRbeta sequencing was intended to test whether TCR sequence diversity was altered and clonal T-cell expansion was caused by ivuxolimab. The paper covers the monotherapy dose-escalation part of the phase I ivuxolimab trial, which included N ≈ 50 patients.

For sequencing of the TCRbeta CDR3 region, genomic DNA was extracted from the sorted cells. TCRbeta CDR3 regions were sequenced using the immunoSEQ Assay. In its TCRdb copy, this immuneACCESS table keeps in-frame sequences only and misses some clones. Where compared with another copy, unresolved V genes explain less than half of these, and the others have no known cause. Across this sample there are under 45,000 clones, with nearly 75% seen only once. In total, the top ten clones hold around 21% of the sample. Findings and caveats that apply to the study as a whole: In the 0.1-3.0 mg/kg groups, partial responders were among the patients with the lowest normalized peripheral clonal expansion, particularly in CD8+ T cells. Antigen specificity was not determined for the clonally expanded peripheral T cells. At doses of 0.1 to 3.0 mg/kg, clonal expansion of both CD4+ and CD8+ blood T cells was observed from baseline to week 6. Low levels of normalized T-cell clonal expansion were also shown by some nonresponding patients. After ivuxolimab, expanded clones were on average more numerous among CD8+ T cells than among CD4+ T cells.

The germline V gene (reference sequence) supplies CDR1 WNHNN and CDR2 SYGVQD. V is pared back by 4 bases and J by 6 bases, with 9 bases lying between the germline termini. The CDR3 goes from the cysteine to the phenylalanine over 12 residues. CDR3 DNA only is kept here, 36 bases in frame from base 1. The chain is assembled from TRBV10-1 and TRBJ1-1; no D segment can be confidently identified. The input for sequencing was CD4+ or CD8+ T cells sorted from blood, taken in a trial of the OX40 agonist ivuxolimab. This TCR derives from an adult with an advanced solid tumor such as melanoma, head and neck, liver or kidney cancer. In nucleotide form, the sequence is TGCGCCAGCAGTGCAACCGGGGCTGAAGCTTTCTTT. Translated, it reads CASSATGAEAFF.